This T cell receptor beta chain was obtained from a study of beta chain features in type 1 diabetes. Points from the study as a whole: Patients showed naive, central memory and Treg TCRB repertoires that appeared more similar than those of healthy donors. The question of HLA type influencing TCRB rearrangement was one that remained unresolved here.

Points on this clone: The antigen is not known.

The whole isolated RNA underwent reverse transcription, so sequencing captured expressed TCRB transcripts. The assay was immunoSEQ multiplex PCR, and TCRdb's table has in-frame clones only and misses some. This sample has tens of thousands of clones; approximately 49% occur once, and the top ten carry around 0.7%. V lost 2 bases and J lost 2, with 13 bases in between. The CDR3 length is 15 residues. In germline, CDR1 is MNHEY, CDR2 SVGAGI. Sequenced material: central memory CD4+ T cells from blood. The chain couples TRBV6-5 to TRBJ2-7, with D maybe TRBD2 (5 bases). This clonotype was obtained from a woman aged 18-29 years in good health. CDR3: CASSYGLDGPYEQYF. The CDR3 DNA follows: TGTGCCAGCAGTTACGGACTGGACGGACCCTACGAGCAGTACTTC.